This entry is about one TCR beta chain. The target of this receptor is not known. The DNA is omitted, as the CDR3 cannot be located on it reliably, and the CDR3 follows TCRdb's listing. This entry belongs to a study of T-cell reconstitution after alpha-beta-depleted transplantation in children (TCRdb year 2016). Notes on the research overall: The study quantitatively tracked T-cell immune reconstitution after TCRalphabeta/CD19-depleted allogeneic hematopoietic cell transplantation in children using TCR repertoire profiling.

The sample's treatment or condition label, in plain terms: allogeneic hematopoietic cell transplantation with graft depleted of TCRalphabeta T cells and CD19 B cells. The transplant recipients were children given TCRalphabeta/CD19-depleted allogeneic hematopoietic cell grafts. General conclusions and limits of the study: Over subsequent months, a decline in hyperexpanded clone frequencies was noted, and after one year, T-cell counts and TCRbeta diversity were mostly ascribed to newly produced T cells. The high TCRbeta diversity at day 60 in some patients was ascribed to recipient T cells and intrathymic progenitors that had survived conditioning. About two months after transplant, the apparently early recovery of alphabetaT-cell counts reportedly depended on just several hundred clones that had expanded rapidly and came from non-depleted graft cells.

Libraries were built with PCR. The sample was run on an Illumina HiSeq 2500. To normalize quantification of the TCRbeta repertoire, the TCR libraries were built with molecular barcoding that relied on unique molecular identifiers. In TCRdb, the public reads were trimmed at Q25 with fastp and aligned with MiXCR, with productive beta chains retained. Here each entry gathers all rows of one CDR3 protein and keeps the most common genes and DNA. This sample is represented by about a million distinct CDR3 sequences; roughly 29% of them were singletons. 28% of the sample goes to the ten largest clones. The CDR3 runs 14 residues from the cysteine to the phenylalanine. CDR1 and CDR2, per the germline V gene, are SGHTA and FQGNSA.

Sequencing was performed on PBMCs, mostly from graft donor cells, taken 360 days after TCRalphabeta/CD19-depleted stem cell transplant. The origin of this receptor is a boy under two years old who had a stem cell transplant for SCID, so the T cells may come from the graft donor. The V and J segments used are TRBV7-2 and TRBJ1-2; the table names TRBD1, a call not compared with the DNA. This receptor carries the CDR3 CASNFGPGGYGYTF.